This TCR beta chain is from a study of cytomegalovirus exposure and HLA in healthy donors. Study information: Per a later analysis, the 550 to 850 first-cohort and some 110 validation repertoires shared one platform.

Comment on this clone: Its antigen is not identified.

J gave up 9 bases and V 0 bases, and 7 bases lay outside the gene matches. The CDR3 has 15 residues. The germline gives CDR1 SGHTA, CDR2 FQGNSA. Findings and limits, study-wide: A list of 150 or so TCR beta chains associated with cytomegalovirus was given. Reports showed the classifier diagnosing cytomegalovirus status with high specificity and sensitivity. Many donors carried some public TCRs, although rarity characterized most TCR sequences.

Clones were read by immunoSEQ multiplex PCR, and TCRdb kept only the in-frame ones, dropping some. The repertoire holds 330,000 or so clones, 86% seen once, with about 0.8% in the top ten. The sequencing sample was made of PBMCs. This TCR derives from a woman younger than 35 in good health and CMV-seronegative. The chain has TRBV7-2 and TRBJ2-7; 11 bases are a match to TRBD1. The CDR3 coding sequence is TGTGCCAGCAGCTTAGCAGGGACAGGGGGAATGTGGCAGTACTTC. The encoded protein is CASSLAGTGGMWQYF.